The rows below give T cell receptor beta chains drawn from one sample of a study of OX40 agonist ivuxolimab in advanced cancers. Assay used: immunoSEQ multiplex PCR; TCRdb lists only in-frame clones, some missing. The sample lists roughly 60,000 clones, roughly 82% occurring once. The sequences come from CD4+ or CD8+ T cells sorted from blood, collected in a trial of the OX40 agonist ivuxolimab. These receptors all come from an adult with an advanced solid tumor such as melanoma, head and neck, liver or kidney cancer. Each CDR3 is given with its conserved first and last residue. The D gene is left open where the match is weak. Clone size is shown for a subset of rows, as once, few, many or a class of expanded clone.

v_call: TRBV9
j_call: TRBJ1-5
clone_size: .
d_call: TRBD1
cdr3_aa: CASSRTDRAHQPQHF
cdr3_nt: TGTGCCAGCAGCCGAACAGACAGGGCCCATCAGCCCCAGCATTTT

v_call: TRBV9
j_call: TRBJ2-2
clone_size: .
d_call: TRBD2
cdr3_aa: CASSVAASGAPTGELFF
cdr3_nt: TGTGCCAGCAGCGTAGCGGCTAGCGGGGCACCGACCGGGGAGCTGTTTTTT

v_call: TRBV4-1
j_call: TRBJ1-6
clone_size: .
d_call: .
cdr3_aa: CASALPRTGENSPLHF
cdr3_nt: TGCGCCAGCGCTCTACCGCGGACGGGCGAAAATTCACCCCTCCACTTT

v_call: TRBV9
j_call: TRBJ2-2
clone_size: .
d_call: .
cdr3_aa: CASSVADNTGELFF
cdr3_nt: TGTGCCAGCAGCGTAGCCGACAACACCGGGGAGCTGTTTTTT

v_call: TRBV5-4
j_call: TRBJ1-1
clone_size: .
d_call: .
cdr3_aa: CASSLVGATEAFF
cdr3_nt: TGTGCCAGCAGCTTGGTAGGGGCCACTGAAGCTTTCTTT

v_call: TRBV11-3
j_call: TRBJ2-5
clone_size: .
d_call: .
cdr3_aa: CASSLSDGRETQYF
cdr3_nt: TGTGCCAGCAGCTTATCCGACGGCCGGGAGACCCAGTACTTC

v_call: TRBV6-5
j_call: TRBJ2-1
clone_size: .
d_call: .
cdr3_aa: CASSFSGSYNEQFF
cdr3_nt: TGTGCCAGCAGTTTCTCGGGGTCCTACAATGAGCAGTTCTTC

v_call: TRBV4-2
j_call: TRBJ2-3
clone_size: .
d_call: .
cdr3_aa: CASSQGAGVLTDTQYF
cdr3_nt: TGTGCCAGCAGCCAAGGGGCCGGGGTACTCACAGATACGCAGTATTTT

v_call: TRBV5-4
j_call: TRBJ2-6
clone_size: .
d_call: .
cdr3_aa: CASSYQLRSGANVLTF
cdr3_nt: TGTGCCAGCAGCTATCAACTCCGCTCTGGGGCCAACGTCCTGACTTTC

v_call: TRBV10-3
j_call: TRBJ1-6
clone_size: .
d_call: .
cdr3_aa: CATRTADNSPLHF
cdr3_nt: TGTGCCACCCGCACGGCCGATAATTCACCCCTCCACTTT

v_call: TRBV6-1
j_call: TRBJ1-1
clone_size: .
d_call: .
cdr3_aa: CASRVRTEAFF
cdr3_nt: TGTGCCAGCAGAGTCCGGACGGAAGCTTTCTTT

v_call: TRBV5-1
j_call: TRBJ2-5
clone_size: once
d_call: .
cdr3_aa: CASSQQETQYF
cdr3_nt: TGCGCCAGCAGCCAACAAGAGACCCAGTACTTC

v_call: TRBV19
j_call: TRBJ1-2
clone_size: .
d_call: .
cdr3_aa: CASSINMNYGYTF
cdr3_nt: TGTGCCAGTAGTATCAATATGAACTATGGCTACACCTTC

v_call: TRBV9
j_call: TRBJ2-1
clone_size: .
d_call: TRBD2
cdr3_aa: CASSRLAGADNEQFF
cdr3_nt: TGTGCCAGCAGTCGCCTAGCGGGGGCTGACAATGAGCAGTTCTTC

v_call: TRBV5-1
j_call: TRBJ1-2
clone_size: once
d_call: .
cdr3_aa: CASSLGAGDYGYTF
cdr3_nt: TGCGCCAGCAGCTTGGGAGCAGGGGACTATGGCTACACCTTC

v_call: TRBV5-4
j_call: TRBJ2-3
clone_size: .
d_call: TRBD2
cdr3_aa: CASSRETSGGSEYF
cdr3_nt: TGTGCCAGCAGCCGGGAGACTAGCGGGGGGTCGGAGTATTTT